A single sample gave rise to the 25 T cell receptor beta chains below, sequenced in a study of cytomegalovirus exposure and HLA in healthy donors. PCR involved 60 Vbeta and 13 Jbeta primers. Data came from immunoSEQ multiplex PCR; TCRdb stores just in-frame clones and leaves some out. This sample carries fewer than 150,000 clones, around 77% of them seen once, and the ten largest clones take roughly 2%. Sequencing used PBMCs. These receptors were taken from a man aged 30-40 years in good health and CMV-seronegative.

This chain joins TRBV2 and TRBJ2-3, with TRBD1 identical over 12 bases. Germline V gene data show CDR1 as SNHLY and CDR2 as FYNNEI. The CDR3 has 15 residues. The V gene end was trimmed by 4 bases and the J gene end by 5 bases; junction bases not matched to a gene: 4. CDR3 sequence reads: CASSVGQGAGDTQYF. The CDR3 nucleotides are TGTGCCAGCAGTGTGGGACAGGGGGCCGGAGATACGCAGTATTTT.

The rearrangement links TRBV5-4 to TRBJ1-6; TRBD1 might be the D (6 bases). The CDR3 consists of 14 residues. The germline CDR1 and CDR2 sequences are SGHNT and YYREEE (reference sequence). The ends were cut back, 3 bases at V and 8 bases at J, with 12 bases in the middle. DNA for the CDR3: TGTGCCAGCAGCTGGGACAATGGAGATTCACCCCTCCACTTT. It translates to CASSWDNGDSPLHF.

The genes are TRBV11-2 and TRBJ2-7; TRBD2 agrees at 8 bases. The CDR3 has 19 residues. CDR1 and CDR2 from the germline V gene are SGHAT and FQNNGV. After removal of 6 bases from V and 2 bases from J, the junction contained 21 bases not matched to a gene. The DNA for the CDR3 is TGTGCCAGCAGACCAGCTGGCAGAGACTACGGCGGGAGGACCTACGAGCAGTACTTC. This codes for CASRPAGRDYGGRTYEQYF.

The chain has TRBV18 and TRBJ2-7, with 8 positions matching TRBD1. This CDR3 spans 15 amino acids. Germline CDR1 and CDR2: KGHSH and LQKENI. The J segment lost 6 bases and the V segment lost 2 bases, leaving 9 bases of the junction unmatched. The CDR3 sequence is CASSPGQGLMGEQYF. Here the CDR3 DNA reads TGTGCCAGCTCACCAGGACAGGGCCTCATGGGCGAGCAGTACTTC.

This clone was picked up one time. The V and J genes are TRBV6-1 and TRBJ2-1; TRBD2 aligns across 10 bases. CDR3 size: 13 residues. Trimming removed 6 bases from V and 7 bases from J; junction bases left unmatched: 3. CDR1 MNHNS and CDR2 SASEGT come from the germline V gene. CDR3 DNA sequence: TGTGCCAGCAGACTAGCGGGACGGAATGAGCAGTTCTTC. Translated, it gives CASRLAGRNEQFF.

Here the CDR3 reads CASSINDRAYGYTF. CDR3 nucleotide sequence: TGTGCCAGTAGTATAAACGACAGGGCCTATGGCTACACCTTC. The chain uses TRBV19 and TRBJ1-2, with 7 bases lining up with TRBD1. This CDR3 region has 14 residues. The V segment lost 2 bases and the J segment 4 bases; nucleotides outside the gene matches: 4. CDR1 LNHDA and CDR2 SQIVND come from the germline V gene (reference sequence).

J is TRBJ2-1 and V is TRBV6-4, with a weak D call TRBD1 (5 bases). The CDR3 covers 13 residues. Looked up from germline, CDR1 is MRHNA and CDR2 is SNTAGT. Trimming pared 5 bases from V and 5 bases from J, leaving 10 bases between. The CDR3 loop reads CASSRDSNNEQFF. In DNA form, the CDR3 reads TGTGCCAGCAGTCGAGACAGCAACAATGAGCAGTTCTTC.

The chain employs TRBV10-1 and TRBJ2-5; D perhaps matches TRBD1 (7 bases). From germline, CDR1 is WNHNN and CDR2 SYGVQD (reference sequence). The CDR3 extends over 17 amino acids. The ends were cut back, 2 bases at V and 1 base at J, with 17 bases in the middle. CDR3 coding DNA: TGCGCCAGCAGTGAGCCCCATCGGAGGGGGCCCCAAGAGACCCAGTACTTC. It specifies CASSEPHRRGPQETQYF.

The V call is TRBV7-8, the J call TRBJ2-1; the match to TRBD2 covers 12 bases. The CDR3 loop spans 16 amino acids. The V gene's germline CDR1 is SGHVS and CDR2 FQNEAQ. V shed 5 bases and J 6 bases; nucleotides not matched to a gene: 8. CDR3 bases: TGTGCCAGCAGCCCGCTAGCGGGAGGGCCCTTCAATGAGCAGTTCTTC. Amino acid sequence: CASSPLAGGPFNEQFF.

This sequence joins TRBV30 and TRBJ2-5, with D perhaps matching TRBD2 (6 bases). Looked up from germline, CDR1 is GTSNPN and CDR2 is SVGIG (reference sequence). The CDR3 has 13 residues. Deletions cut 8 bases from V and 5 bases from J, with 18 bases between. This CDR3 is CAGLGGGMETQYF. The CDR3 DNA is TGTGCCGGCCTTGGAGGCGGGATGGAGACCCAGTACTTC.

This clone came up a few times. The chain recombines TRBV6-1 with TRBJ2-7; 10 bases are a match to TRBD2. CDR3 length equals 14 residues. The trim removed 6 bases at V and 2 bases at J, leaving 4 bases unmatched. Germline CDR1 reads MNHNS; CDR2 reads SASEGT. The chain's CDR3 is CASRSGRATYEQYF. DNA of the CDR3: TGTGCCAGCAGGAGCGGGAGGGCCACCTACGAGCAGTACTTC.

The genes are TRBV2 and TRBJ2-3; unclear D gene. The CDR3 consists of 14 residues. V lost 3 bases to trimming and J lost 3 bases, with 10 bases between them. CDR1 is SNHLY and CDR2 is FYNNEI in the germline V gene. The CDR3 region has the DNA TGTGCCAGCAGTGACCCCTTCCGGACAGATACGCAGTATTTT. This codes for CASSDPFRTDTQYF.

This clone was detected only once. The chain recombines TRBV6-6 with TRBJ1-5; a weak D match, TRBD1 (6 bases). This CDR3 comprises 15 residues. The V gene lost 7 bases and the J gene lost 2 bases, with 15 bases spanning the gap. The germline CDR1 and CDR2 sequences are MNHNY and SVGAGI (reference sequence). Here the CDR3 reads CASNEQGSGNQPQHF. The CDR3 DNA sequence: TGTGCCAGCAATGAACAGGGCTCGGGCAATCAGCCCCAGCATTTT.

The chain links TRBV10-3 to TRBJ2-3; 11 bases map to TRBD2. The germline V gene has CDR1 ENHRY and CDR2 SYGVKD. V lost 0 bases, J lost 0 bases, and 8 bases stayed unmatched. There are 19 residues in the CDR3. This chain's CDR3 is CAISESRLAGRASTDTQYF. In nucleotides, the CDR3 is TGTGCCATCAGTGAGTCGAGACTAGCGGGACGAGCTAGCACAGATACGCAGTATTTT.

The J gene is TRBJ2-7, the V gene TRBV4-2, with 10 bases lining up with TRBD1. The V gene end was trimmed by 1 base and the J gene end by 1 base; junction bases not matched to a gene: 4. Looked up from germline, CDR1 is LGHNA and CDR2 is YNFKEQ. This CDR3 comprises 16 residues. CDR3 amino acids: CASSQGTGQGSYEQYF. DNA for the CDR3: TGTGCCAGCAGCCAAGGAACGGGACAGGGGTCCTACGAGCAGTACTTC.

The CDR3 DNA reads TGTGCCAGCAGCACTGAGGCGGACACTGAAGCTTTCTTT. This translates into CASSTEADTEAFF. This chain joins TRBV4-2 and TRBJ1-1, with unresolved D. V shed 5 bases and J shed 3 bases, with 10 bases lying between them. Looked up from germline, CDR1 is LGHNA and CDR2 is YNFKEQ. The CDR3 sequence is 13 residues long.

The chain carries TRBV9 and TRBJ2-5, with TRBD2 matching over 7 bases. The germline CDR1 and CDR2 sequences are SGDLS and YYNGEE. There are 13 residues in the CDR3. V was pared by 5 bases and J by 5 bases, with 6 bases of the junction left unmatched. CDR3 region: CASSYTGGETQYF. DNA of the CDR3: TGTGCCAGCAGTTACACCGGGGGGGAGACCCAGTACTTC.

The J gene is TRBJ2-1, the V gene TRBV27; D might be TRBD1 (5 bases). Germline values: CDR1 MNHEY, CDR2 SMNVEV (reference sequence). The CDR3 is made up of 13 amino acids. V was cut by 6 bases and J by 10 bases, with 16 bases left in between. CDR3 sequence (DNA): TGTGCCAGCAGATTGAGCCGCTACAGGGAGCAGTTCTTC. Its translation: CASRLSRYREQFF.

The chain joins TRBV6-1 to TRBJ2-3; 11 bases map to TRBD2. In germline, CDR1 is MNHNS, CDR2 SASEGT. The CDR3 is 15 amino acids. J gave up 6 bases and V 7 bases, and 9 bases lay outside the gene matches. CDR3 coding DNA: TGTGCCAGCACCAGACTAGCGGGGACCGGGGATACGCAGTATTTT. Amino acid sequence: CASTRLAGTGDTQYF.

The chain combines TRBV11-2 with TRBJ1-2; possibly TRBD1 for D (6 bases). The V end lost 8 bases, the J end lost 2 bases, and 15 bases lay between the germline ends. The CDR3 runs to 14 residues. Germline V gene sequence: CDR1 SGHAT, CDR2 FQNNGV. Here the CDR3 reads CASSSTGFNYGYTF. The CDR3 region has the DNA TGTGCCAGCTCGTCGACAGGATTCAACTATGGCTACACCTTC.

V usage is TRBV7-6 and J usage is TRBJ2-1; the match to TRBD2 covers 10 bases. CDR1 and CDR2 from the germline V gene are SGHVS and FNYEAQ. The CDR3 totals 17 residues. V was clipped by 1 base and J by 8 bases; unmatched bases: 11. In DNA form, the CDR3 reads TGTGCCAGCAGCTTAGAGGTCGGGCTAGCGGGAGCATATGAGCAGTTCTTC. Its translation is CASSLEVGLAGAYEQFF. Full variable domain (remainder filled in from reference TRBV7-6 and TRBJ2-1): GAGVSQSPRYKVTKRGQDVALRCDPISGHVSLYWYRQALGQGPEFLTYFNYEAQQDKSGLPNDRFSAERPEGSISTLTIQRTEQRDSAMYRCASSLEVGLAGAYEQFFGPGTRLTVL.

The chain combines TRBV10-3 with TRBJ2-2, with D possibly matching TRBD2 (6 bases). Per germline, CDR1 ENHRY and CDR2 SYGVKD. V lost 0 bases and J lost 4, with 12 bases in between. The CDR3 consists of 16 residues. CDR3 region: CAISESRGGRTGELFF. The CDR3 nucleotides are TGTGCCATCAGTGAGTCGCGGGGCGGGCGCACCGGGGAGCTGTTTTTT.

The chain links TRBV6-1 to TRBJ2-3; 8 bases are shared with TRBD2. CDR3 size: 14 residues. Germline CDR1 reads MNHNS; CDR2 reads SASEGT. The junction had 4 bases not matched to a gene; V was cut back by 5 bases and J by 3 bases. CDR3 residues: CASSRSGSTDTQYF. The CDR3 DNA is TGTGCCAGCAGTCGAAGCGGGAGTACAGATACGCAGTATTTT.

The V call is TRBV5-1, the J call TRBJ2-5; 7 positions agree with TRBD2. The CDR3 covers 16 residues. From germline, CDR1 is SGHRS and CDR2 YFSETQ. V lost 1 base, J lost 5 bases, and 11 bases stayed unmatched. CDR3 region: CASSLRSSGIVETQYF. CDR3 DNA sequence: TGCGCCAGCAGCTTGAGATCCAGCGGGATCGTGGAGACCCAGTACTTC.

This chain connects TRBV6-5 to TRBJ2-7, with TRBD2 as a possible D gene (6 bases). In germline, CDR1 is MNHEY, CDR2 SVGAGI. CDR3 length: 15 residues. V lost 6 bases and J 5 bases, leaving 20 bases between the germline ends. CDR3 coding DNA: TGTGCCAGCAGCTCCCCCGGGGGATCGTATAACGAGCAGTACTTC. Translation gives CASSSPGGSYNEQYF.